One and the same sample provided the 23 T cell receptor beta chains below, sequenced in a study of T cell responses to AZD1222 COVID-19 vaccine. Only in-frame clones appear in the TCRdb table, and some are missing; sequencing was by immunoSEQ multiplex PCR. The table records around 220,000 clones, roughly 94% of them present only once. The input for sequencing was peripheral blood, taken 28 days after the second dose of the MenACWY control vaccine. These receptors came from an adult who received the MenACWY meningococcal vaccine as a control.

This chain connects TRBV7-2 to TRBJ2-1; D is perhaps TRBD2 (5 bases). The CDR3 runs to 13 residues. V shed 5 bases and J shed 12 bases, with 17 bases lying between them. Germline values: CDR1 SGHTA, CDR2 FQGNSA. The CDR3, as DNA: TGTGCCAGCAGCCCGCTAGCCCGCTCGATGCAGTTCTTC. It codes for CASSPLARSMQFF.

The gene calls are TRBV2 and TRBJ1-5; D is uncertain. Trimming removed 8 bases from V and 7 bases from J, with 12 bases in between. This CDR3 has 12 amino acids. Germline V lookup: CDR1 SNHLY, CDR2 FYNNEI. The CDR3 is CASGSRGQPQHF. The CDR3 DNA reads TGTGCCAGCGGCTCTCGTGGCCAGCCCCAGCATTTT.

J is TRBJ1-2 and V is TRBV6-5, with 11 bases fitting TRBD1. Germline values: CDR1 MNHEY, CDR2 SVGAGI. Trimming cost V 7 bases and J 7 bases; bases outside gene matches: 11. The CDR3 has 15 amino acids. CDR3 sequence reads: CASITGTGGSGGYTF. CDR3 sequence (DNA): TGTGCCAGCATAACCGGGACAGGGGGGTCGGGTGGCTACACCTTC.

The chain recombines TRBV20-1 with TRBJ2-1; tentative D call: TRBD2 (5 bases). The CDR3 runs 10 residues. The germline V gene has CDR1 DFQATT and CDR2 SNEGSKA (reference sequence). CDR3 DNA sequence: TGCAGCGGGGTCTACAATGAGCAGTTCTTC. Its translation: CSGVYNEQFF.

This clone was counted once. The chain carries TRBV7-9 and TRBJ2-7; 11 bases fit TRBD1. With V trimmed by 4 bases and J by 3 bases, 5 bases remained unmatched. The CDR3 length is 15 residues. In germline, CDR1 is SEHNR, CDR2 FQNEAQ (reference sequence). The CDR3 nucleotides read TGTGCCAGCAGCTCCCGGGACAGGGGGTTCTACGAGCAGTACTTC. The encoded protein is CASSSRDRGFYEQYF.

The V gene is TRBV4-2, the J gene TRBJ2-3, with a possible D match to TRBD2 (5 bases). This CDR3 region has 16 residues. The V end was cut by 0 bases, the J end by 1 base, with 11 bases between. Germline V gene sequence: CDR1 LGHNA, CDR2 YNFKEQ. CDR3 sequence reads: CASSQELSGGTDTQYF. In DNA, the CDR3 is TGTGCCAGCAGCCAAGAACTAAGCGGCGGCACAGATACGCAGTATTTT.

V usage is TRBV24-1 and J usage is TRBJ2-2, with 10 positions matching TRBD2. V dropped 4 bases and J dropped 2; count of bases not matched to a gene: 6. Looked up from germline, CDR1 is KGHDR and CDR2 is SFDVKD. The CDR3 is 17 residues long. The CDR3 DNA reads as TGTGCCACCAGTGACTTAGCGGGAGGTACAAACACCGGGGAGCTGTTTTTT. This gives the protein CATSDLAGGTNTGELFF.

V and J are TRBV2 and TRBJ1-4; no reliable D call. V was pared by 3 bases and J by 8 bases, with 7 bases between. Germline V gives CDR1 SNHLY, CDR2 FYNNEI. This CDR3 has 12 residues. The CDR3 nucleotides are TGTGCCAGCAGTGACGGTGGAGAAAAACTGTTTTTT. Translating gives CASSDGGEKLFF.

The CDR3 DNA reads TGTGCCAGCAGCCGAACAGATACGCAGTATTTT. Its protein product is CASSRTDTQYF. V and J are TRBV12-3 or TRBV12-4 and TRBJ2-3; D unclear. The CDR3 length is 11 residues. Trimming cost V 6 bases and J 3 bases, with 4 bases left between them.

J is TRBJ2-2 and V is TRBV7-7; no firm D call. Looked up from germline, CDR1 is SSHAT and CDR2 is FNYEAQ (reference sequence). This CDR3 is built from 14 residues. V lost 1 base and J lost 2, with 5 bases in between. The CDR3 loop is CASSLVGNTGELFF. CDR3 DNA: TGTGCCAGCAGCTTAGTTGGAAACACCGGGGAGCTGTTTTTT.

This chain joins TRBV2 and TRBJ1-5, with 7 bases matching TRBD1. The trim removed 6 bases at V and 11 bases at J, leaving 10 bases unmatched. This CDR3 spans 13 amino acids. CDR1 is SNHLY, CDR2 FYNNEI, per germline. CDR3 residues: CASRGGTGQSQHF. The CDR3 nucleotides read TGTGCCAGCAGGGGCGGGACGGGACAGTCCCAGCATTTT. Variable domain in full (rest from reference TRBV2 and TRBJ1-5): EPEVTQTPSHQVTQMGQEVILRCVPISNHLYFYWYRQILGQKVEFLVSFYNNEISEKSEIFDDQFSVERPDGSNFTLKIRSTKLEDSAMYFCASRGGTGQSQHFGDGTRLSIL.

This clone has a single count. The chain joins TRBV27 to TRBJ1-5, with 7 positions matching TRBD1. CDR1 is MNHEY, CDR2 SMNVEV, per germline (reference sequence). This CDR3 is built from 14 residues. After removal of 7 bases from V and 0 bases from J, the junction contained 3 bases not matched to a gene. CDR3 loop: CASNYRGSNQPQHF. In DNA form, the CDR3 reads TGTGCCAGCAACTACAGGGGTAGCAATCAGCCCCAGCATTTT.

The count of this clone is one. The chain employs TRBV27 and TRBJ1-3; D ambiguous. CDR3 size: 14 residues. Germline V gene lookup returns CDR1 MNHEY and CDR2 SMNVEV (reference sequence). The V end lost 0 bases, the J end lost 3 bases, and 6 bases lay between the germline ends. The CDR3 loop is CASSLSGNGNTIYF. CDR3 sequence (DNA): TGTGCCAGCAGTTTATCTGGGAATGGAAACACCATATATTTT.

The chain employs TRBV9 and TRBJ2-6; possibly TRBD1 or TRBD2 for D (5 bases each). The CDR3 covers 17 residues. Germline CDR1 reads SGDLS; CDR2 reads YYNGEE. V lost 6 bases to trimming and J lost 1 base, with 17 bases between them. CDR3 sequence: CASTGRPGASGANVLTF. CDR3 in DNA: TGTGCCAGCACCGGCAGGCCCGGGGCTTCTGGGGCCAACGTCCTGACTTTC.

The genes are TRBV6-5 and TRBJ2-7; 9 bases agree with TRBD1. CDR3 length: 13 residues. Trimming cost V 6 bases and J 3 bases; bases outside gene matches: 3. Germline CDR1 and CDR2: MNHEY and SVGAGI. The CDR3 DNA follows: TGTGCCAGCAGGGGGACAGGGCTCTACGAGCAGTACTTC. This gives the protein CASRGTGLYEQYF.

The chain joins TRBV19 to TRBJ2-2; D remains ambiguous. The CDR3 has 14 residues. The germline V and J ends were trimmed by 0 bases and 7 bases, with 9 bases remaining between them. Germline V gene lookup returns CDR1 LNHDA and CDR2 SQIVND (reference sequence). The DNA for the CDR3 is TGTGCCAGTAGTATAGATAGGGCCGGCGGGGAGCTGTTTTTT. This encodes CASSIDRAGGELFF.

The genes are TRBV6-2 or TRBV6-3 and TRBJ1-5, with 8 bases matching TRBD1. The CDR3 is 15 amino acids. Germline V gene lookup returns CDR1 MNHEY and CDR2 SVGEGT. V was clipped by 5 bases and J by 6 bases; unmatched bases: 9. The CDR3 coding sequence is TGTGCCAGCAGTCATCCAGGGGGCGTCGGTCAGCCCCAGCATTTT. Protein: CASSHPGGVGQPQHF.

This chain links TRBV24-1 with TRBJ2-2; 9 positions agree with TRBD1. V shed 4 bases and J 9 bases; nucleotides not matched to a gene: 8. The CDR3 sequence is 15 residues long. CDR1 and CDR2 from the germline V gene are KGHDR and SFDVKD. CDR3 sequence reads: CATSDRGQGPRELFF. CDR3 DNA: TGTGCCACCAGTGACCGAGGACAGGGGCCGCGGGAGCTGTTTTTT.

V is TRBV6-1 and J is TRBJ1-5; D not resolved. The CDR3 runs 15 residues. V was cut by 0 bases and J by 1 base, with 7 bases left in between. Per the germline V gene, CDR1 is MNHNS and CDR2 is SASEGT. Here the CDR3 DNA reads TGTGCCAGCAGTGAAGCGCTTCGGAGCAATCAGCCCCAGCATTTT. Translating it yields CASSEALRSNQPQHF.

This clone was detected only once. CDR3 DNA: TGTGCCAGCAGTGACTCCCCAGCTTATGGCTACACCTTC. This encodes CASSDSPAYGYTF. This chain links TRBV2 with TRBJ1-2, with D hard to call. The CDR3 length is 13 residues. Germline V gene lookup returns CDR1 SNHLY and CDR2 FYNNEI. V shed 3 bases and J shed 5 bases, with 10 bases lying between them.

J is TRBJ1-2 and V is TRBV5-4; D call uncertain. V lost 5 bases and J 8 bases, leaving 16 bases between the germline ends. The CDR3 is 13 amino acids. The germline gives CDR1 SGHNT, CDR2 YYREEE (reference sequence). The chain's CDR3 is CASSTSRAMGYTF. The CDR3 DNA sequence: TGTGCCAGCAGTACGAGCCGGGCTATGGGCTACACCTTC.

The chain carries TRBV3-1 (or the pseudogene TRBV3-2) and TRBJ1-2; D not resolved. This CDR3 has 12 amino acids. Germline lookup yields CDR1 LGHDT and CDR2 YNNKEL (reference sequence). V lost 3 bases to trimming and J lost 6 bases, with 8 bases between them. The DNA for the CDR3 is TGTGCCAGCAGCCAGTCCGGGAATGGCTACACCTTC. It encodes CASSQSGNGYTF.

This clone was found once. This chain connects TRBV5-1 to TRBJ1-5; no clear D. The germline gives CDR1 SGHRS, CDR2 YFSETQ. V dropped 4 bases and J dropped 0 bases, with 14 bases sitting between them. The CDR3 length is 16 residues. CDR3 in amino acids: CASSPGILASNQPQHF. In nucleotides, the CDR3 is TGCGCCAGCAGCCCCGGGATTCTCGCTAGCAATCAGCCCCAGCATTTT.